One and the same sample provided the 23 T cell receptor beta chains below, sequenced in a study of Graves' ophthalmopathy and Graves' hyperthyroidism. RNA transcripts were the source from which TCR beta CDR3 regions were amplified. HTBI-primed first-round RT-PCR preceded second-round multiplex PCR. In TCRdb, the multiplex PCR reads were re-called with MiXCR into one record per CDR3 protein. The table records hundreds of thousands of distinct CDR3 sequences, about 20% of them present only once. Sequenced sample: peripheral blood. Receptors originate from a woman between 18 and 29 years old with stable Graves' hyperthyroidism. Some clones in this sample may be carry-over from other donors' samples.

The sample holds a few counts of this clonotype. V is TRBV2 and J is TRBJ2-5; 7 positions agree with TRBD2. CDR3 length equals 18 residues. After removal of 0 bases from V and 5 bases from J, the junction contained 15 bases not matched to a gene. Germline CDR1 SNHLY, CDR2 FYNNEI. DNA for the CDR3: TGTGCCAGCAGTGAAGCGCGGATGGGTCTAGCGGCCCGGGAGACCCAGTACTTC. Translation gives CASSEARMGLAARETQYF.

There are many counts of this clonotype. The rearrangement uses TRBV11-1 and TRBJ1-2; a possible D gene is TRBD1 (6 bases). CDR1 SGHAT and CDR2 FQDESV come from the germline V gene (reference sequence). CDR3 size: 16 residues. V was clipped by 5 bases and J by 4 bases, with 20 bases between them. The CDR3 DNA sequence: TGTGCCAGCAGCCCTCCGGGGGGACAACGGGGCTATGGCTACACCTTC. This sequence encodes CASSPPGGQRGYGYTF.

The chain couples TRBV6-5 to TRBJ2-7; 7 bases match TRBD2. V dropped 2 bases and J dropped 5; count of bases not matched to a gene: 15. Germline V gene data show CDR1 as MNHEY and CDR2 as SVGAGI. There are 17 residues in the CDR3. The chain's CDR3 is CASSYPPRVAGANEQYF. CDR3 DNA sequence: TGTGCCAGCAGTTACCCTCCTCGGGTCGCGGGAGCGAACGAGCAGTACTTC.

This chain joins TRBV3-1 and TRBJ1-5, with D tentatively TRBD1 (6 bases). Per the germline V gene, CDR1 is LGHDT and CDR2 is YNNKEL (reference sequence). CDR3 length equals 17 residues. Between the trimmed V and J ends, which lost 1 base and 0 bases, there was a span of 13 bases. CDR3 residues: CASSQGLAGVSNQPQHF. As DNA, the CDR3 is TGTGCCAGCAGCCAAGGTTTAGCAGGGGTTAGCAATCAGCCCCAGCATTTT.

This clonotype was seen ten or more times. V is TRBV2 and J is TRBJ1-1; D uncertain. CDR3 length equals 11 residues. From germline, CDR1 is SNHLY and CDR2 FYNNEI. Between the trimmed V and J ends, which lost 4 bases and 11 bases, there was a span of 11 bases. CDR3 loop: CASSVWQEAFF. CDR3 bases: TGTGCCAGCAGTGTATGGCAAGAGGCTTTCTTT.

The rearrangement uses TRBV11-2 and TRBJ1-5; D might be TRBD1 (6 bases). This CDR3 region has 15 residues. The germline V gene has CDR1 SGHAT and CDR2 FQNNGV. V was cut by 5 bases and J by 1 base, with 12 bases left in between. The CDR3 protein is CASSPEGGSNQPQHF. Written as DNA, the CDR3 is TGTGCCAGCAGCCCAGAAGGGGGGAGCAATCAGCCCCAGCATTTT.

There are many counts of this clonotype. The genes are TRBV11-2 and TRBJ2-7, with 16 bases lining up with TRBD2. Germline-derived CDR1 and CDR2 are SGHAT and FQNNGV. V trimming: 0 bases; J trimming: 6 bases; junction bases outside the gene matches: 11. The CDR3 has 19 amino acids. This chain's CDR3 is CASSLEAPGTSGRGGEQYF. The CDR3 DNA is TGTGCCAGCAGCTTAGAGGCCCCCGGGACTAGCGGGAGGGGTGGCGAGCAGTACTTC.

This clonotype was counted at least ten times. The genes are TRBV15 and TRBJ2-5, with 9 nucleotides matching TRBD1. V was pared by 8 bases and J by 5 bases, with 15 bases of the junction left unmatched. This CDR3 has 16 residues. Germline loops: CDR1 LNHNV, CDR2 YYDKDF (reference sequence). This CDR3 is CATSTRTGDVAETQYF. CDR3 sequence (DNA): TGTGCCACCTCGACGCGGACAGGGGACGTGGCGGAGACCCAGTACTTC.

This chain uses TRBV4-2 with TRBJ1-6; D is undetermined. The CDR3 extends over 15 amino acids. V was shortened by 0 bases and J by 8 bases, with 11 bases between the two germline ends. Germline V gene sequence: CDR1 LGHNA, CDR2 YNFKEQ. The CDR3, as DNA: TGTGCCAGCAGCCAAGAACTAGGGCTTTATTCACCCCTCCACTTT. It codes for CASSQELGLYSPLHF.

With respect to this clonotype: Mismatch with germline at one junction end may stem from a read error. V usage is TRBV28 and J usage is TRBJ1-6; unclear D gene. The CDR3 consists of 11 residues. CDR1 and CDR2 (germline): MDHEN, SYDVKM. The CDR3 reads CASSFNPPLHF. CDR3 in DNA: TGTGCCAGCAGTTTTAATCCACCCCTCCACTTT.

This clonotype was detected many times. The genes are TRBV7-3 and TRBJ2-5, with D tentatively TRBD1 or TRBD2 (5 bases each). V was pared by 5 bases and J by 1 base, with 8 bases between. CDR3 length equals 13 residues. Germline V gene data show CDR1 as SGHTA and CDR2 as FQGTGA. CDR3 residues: CASSGGPQETQYF. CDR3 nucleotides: TGTGCCAGCAGCGGGGGACCCCAAGAGACCCAGTACTTC.

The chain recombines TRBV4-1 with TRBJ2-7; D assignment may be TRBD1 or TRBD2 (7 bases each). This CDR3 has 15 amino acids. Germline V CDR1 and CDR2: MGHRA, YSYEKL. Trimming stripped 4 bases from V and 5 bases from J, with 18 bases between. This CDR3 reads CASSPRTTGRDEQYF. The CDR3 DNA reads TGCGCCAGCAGCCCTCGTACGACAGGGAGGGACGAGCAGTACTTC.

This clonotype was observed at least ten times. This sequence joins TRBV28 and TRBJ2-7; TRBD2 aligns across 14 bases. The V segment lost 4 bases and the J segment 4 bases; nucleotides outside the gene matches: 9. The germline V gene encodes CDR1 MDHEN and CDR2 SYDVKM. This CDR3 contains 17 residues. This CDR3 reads CASSSRLAGGPSYEQYF. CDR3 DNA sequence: TGTGCCAGCAGTTCGCGACTAGCGGGAGGGCCCAGTTACGAGCAGTACTTC.

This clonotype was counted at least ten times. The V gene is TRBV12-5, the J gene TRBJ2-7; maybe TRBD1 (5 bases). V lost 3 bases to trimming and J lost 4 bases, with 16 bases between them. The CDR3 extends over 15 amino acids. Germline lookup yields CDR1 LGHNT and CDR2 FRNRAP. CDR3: CASGFTLDRQYEQYF. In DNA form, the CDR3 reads TGTGCTAGTGGTTTCACCCTTGACAGACAGTACGAGCAGTACTTC. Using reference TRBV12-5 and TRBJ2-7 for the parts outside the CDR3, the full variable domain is DARVTQTPRHKVTEMGQEVTMRCQPILGHNTVFWYRQTMMQGLELLAYFRNRAPLDDSGMPKDRFSAEMPDATLATLKIQPSEPRDSAVYFCASGFTLDRQYEQYFGPGTRLTVT.

The CDR3 region has the DNA TGTGCCAGCAGCGGGGGACTAGCGAGGAACGAGCAGTACTTC. Protein product: CASSGGLARNEQYF. V usage is TRBV7-2 and J usage is TRBJ2-7, with 10 bases fitting TRBD2. The V segment lost 5 bases and the J segment 5 bases; nucleotides outside the gene matches: 6. The CDR3 is 14 amino acids. Germline CDR1 reads SGHTA; CDR2 reads FQGNSA.

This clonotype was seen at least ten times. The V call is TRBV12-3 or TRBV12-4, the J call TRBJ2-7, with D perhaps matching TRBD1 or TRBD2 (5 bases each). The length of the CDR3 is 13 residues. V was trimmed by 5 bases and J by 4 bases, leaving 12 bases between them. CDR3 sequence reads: CASSPGPRYEQYF. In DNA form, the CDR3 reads TGTGCCAGCAGTCCGGGACCAAGGTACGAGCAGTACTTC.

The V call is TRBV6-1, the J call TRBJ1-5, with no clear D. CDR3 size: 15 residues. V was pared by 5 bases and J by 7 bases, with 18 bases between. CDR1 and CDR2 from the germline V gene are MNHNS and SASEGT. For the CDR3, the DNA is TGTGCCAGCAGTCCAACAGAGGTCGGCGGCCAGCCCCAGCATTTT. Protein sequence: CASSPTEVGGQPQHF.

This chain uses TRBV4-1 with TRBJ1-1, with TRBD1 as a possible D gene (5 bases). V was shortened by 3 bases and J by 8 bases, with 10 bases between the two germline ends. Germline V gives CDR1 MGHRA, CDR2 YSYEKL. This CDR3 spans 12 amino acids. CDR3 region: CASSQVKGEAFF. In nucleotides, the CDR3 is TGCGCCAGCAGCCAGGTTAAGGGGGAAGCTTTCTTT.

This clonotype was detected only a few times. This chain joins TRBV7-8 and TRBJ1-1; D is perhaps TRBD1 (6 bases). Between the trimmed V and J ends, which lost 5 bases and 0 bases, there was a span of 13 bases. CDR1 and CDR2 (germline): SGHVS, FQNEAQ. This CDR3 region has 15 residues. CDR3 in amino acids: CASSPRTVLNTEAFF. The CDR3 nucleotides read TGTGCCAGCAGCCCGAGGACAGTCCTGAACACTGAAGCTTTCTTT.

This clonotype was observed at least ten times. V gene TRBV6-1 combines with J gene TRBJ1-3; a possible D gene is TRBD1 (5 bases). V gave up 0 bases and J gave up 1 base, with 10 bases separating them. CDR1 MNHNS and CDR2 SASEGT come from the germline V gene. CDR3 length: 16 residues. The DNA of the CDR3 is TGTGCCAGCAGTGAAGCGGGGGGATGGTCTGGAAACACCATATATTTT. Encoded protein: CASSEAGGWSGNTIYF.

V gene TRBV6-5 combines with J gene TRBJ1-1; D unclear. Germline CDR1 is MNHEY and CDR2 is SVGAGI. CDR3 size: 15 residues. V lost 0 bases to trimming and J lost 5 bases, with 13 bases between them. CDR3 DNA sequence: TGTGCCAGCAGTTACTCTGGGTGGCCGCGTACTGAAGCTTTCTTT. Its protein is CASSYSGWPRTEAFF.

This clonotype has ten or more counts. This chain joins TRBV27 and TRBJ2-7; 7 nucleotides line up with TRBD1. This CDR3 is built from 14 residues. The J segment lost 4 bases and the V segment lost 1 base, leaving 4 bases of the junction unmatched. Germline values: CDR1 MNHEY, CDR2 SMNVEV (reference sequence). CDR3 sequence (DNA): TGTGCCAGCAGTTTATGGGGGACAGAGTACGAGCAGTACTTC. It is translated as CASSLWGTEYEQYF.

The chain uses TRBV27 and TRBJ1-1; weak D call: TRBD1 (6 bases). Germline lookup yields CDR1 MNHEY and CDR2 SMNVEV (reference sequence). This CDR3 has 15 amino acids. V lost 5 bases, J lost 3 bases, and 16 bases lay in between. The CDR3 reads CASSLGTRQDTEAFF. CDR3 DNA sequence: TGTGCCAGCAGTCTTGGTACCCGACAGGACACTGAAGCTTTCTTT.